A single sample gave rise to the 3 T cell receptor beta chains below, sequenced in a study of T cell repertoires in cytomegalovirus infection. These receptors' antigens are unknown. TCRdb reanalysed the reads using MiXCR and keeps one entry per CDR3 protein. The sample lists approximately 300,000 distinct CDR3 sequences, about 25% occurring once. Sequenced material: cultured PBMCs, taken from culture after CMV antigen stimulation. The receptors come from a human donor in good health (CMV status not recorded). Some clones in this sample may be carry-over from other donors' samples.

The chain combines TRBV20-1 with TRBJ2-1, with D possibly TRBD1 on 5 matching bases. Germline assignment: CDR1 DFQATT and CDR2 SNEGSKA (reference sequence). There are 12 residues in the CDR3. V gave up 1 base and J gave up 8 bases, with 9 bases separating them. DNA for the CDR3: TGCAGTGCTAGAGGGACATATGATGAGCAGTTCTTC. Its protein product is CSARGTYDEQFF.

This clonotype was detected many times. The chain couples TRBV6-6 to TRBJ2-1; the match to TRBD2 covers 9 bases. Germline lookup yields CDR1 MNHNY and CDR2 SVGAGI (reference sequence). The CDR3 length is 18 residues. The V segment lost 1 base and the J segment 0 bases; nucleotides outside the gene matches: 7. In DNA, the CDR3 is TGTGCCAGCAGTTACTACTCTCTAGCGGGGAGCTCCTACAATGAGCAGTTCTTC. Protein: CASSYYSLAGSSYNEQFF.

The CDR3 nucleotides are TGTGCCAGCAGTTTAGGGACAGGTAGCTCTGGGGCCAACGTCCTGACTTTC. Its protein product is CASSLGTGSSGANVLTF. The chain has TRBV28 and TRBJ2-6; 8 nucleotides line up with TRBD1. Trimming cost V 2 bases and J 0 bases; bases outside gene matches: 3. Germline V CDR1 and CDR2: MDHEN, SYDVKM. The CDR3 length is 17 residues.